This TCR beta chain stems from a study of T cell responses to AZD1222 COVID-19 vaccine. Overall study findings and caveats: Just a handful of AZD1222 recipients were seropositive at baseline. Spike was spanned by vaccine-associated CD4 TCRs, which were dominant at 160-218 and 743-854. Donors skewed white British and female; clonal diversity was possibly underestimated.

Trimming left V 1 base short and J 6 bases short, with 8 bases between. The CDR3 totals 12 residues. Germline V gives CDR1 SGHNT, CDR2 YYREEE (reference sequence). A note on this clone: Its antigen is still unknown.

The method was immunoSEQ multiplex PCR; TCRdb's version includes in-frame clones alone and lacks a portion of them. The table lists about 110,000 clones, approximately 86% of them singletons. The material sequenced was peripheral blood, taken on day 0 of MenACWY control vaccination. This TCR was sampled from an adult in good health. This chain links TRBV5-4 with TRBJ2-7; D might be TRBD1 (5 bases). The CDR3 bases are TGTGCCAGCAGCTTGCTACAGGCCGAGCAGTACTTC. It is translated as CASSLLQAEQYF.